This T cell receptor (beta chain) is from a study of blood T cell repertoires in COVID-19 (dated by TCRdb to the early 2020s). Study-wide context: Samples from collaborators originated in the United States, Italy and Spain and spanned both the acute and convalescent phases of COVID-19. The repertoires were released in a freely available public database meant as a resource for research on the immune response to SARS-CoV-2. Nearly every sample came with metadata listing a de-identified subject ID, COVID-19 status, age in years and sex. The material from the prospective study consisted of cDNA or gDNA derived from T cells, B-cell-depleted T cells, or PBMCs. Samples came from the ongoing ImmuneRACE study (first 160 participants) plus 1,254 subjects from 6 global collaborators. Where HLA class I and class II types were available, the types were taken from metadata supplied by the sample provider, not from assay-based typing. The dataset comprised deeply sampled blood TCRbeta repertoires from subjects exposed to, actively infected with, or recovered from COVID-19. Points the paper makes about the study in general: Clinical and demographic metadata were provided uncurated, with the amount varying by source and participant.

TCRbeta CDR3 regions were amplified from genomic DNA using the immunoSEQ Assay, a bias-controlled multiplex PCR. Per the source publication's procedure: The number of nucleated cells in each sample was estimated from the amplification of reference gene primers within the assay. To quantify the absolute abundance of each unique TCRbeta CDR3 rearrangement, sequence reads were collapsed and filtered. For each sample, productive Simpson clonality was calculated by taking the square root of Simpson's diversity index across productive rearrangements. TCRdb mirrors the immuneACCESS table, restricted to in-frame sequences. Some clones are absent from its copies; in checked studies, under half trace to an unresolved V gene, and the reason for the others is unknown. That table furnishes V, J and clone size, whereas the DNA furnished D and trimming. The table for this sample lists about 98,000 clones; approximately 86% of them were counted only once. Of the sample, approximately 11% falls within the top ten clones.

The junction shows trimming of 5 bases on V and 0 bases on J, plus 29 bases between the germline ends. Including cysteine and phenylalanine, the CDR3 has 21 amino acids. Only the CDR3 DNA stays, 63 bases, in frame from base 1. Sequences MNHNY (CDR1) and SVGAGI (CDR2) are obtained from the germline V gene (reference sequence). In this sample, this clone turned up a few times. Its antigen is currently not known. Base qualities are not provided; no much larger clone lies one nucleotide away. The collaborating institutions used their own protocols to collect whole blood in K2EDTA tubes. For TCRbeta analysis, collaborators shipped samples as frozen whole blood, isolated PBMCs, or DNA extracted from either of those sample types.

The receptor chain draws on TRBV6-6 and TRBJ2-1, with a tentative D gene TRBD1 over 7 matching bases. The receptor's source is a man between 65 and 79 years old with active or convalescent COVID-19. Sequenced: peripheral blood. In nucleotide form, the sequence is TGTGCCAGCAGTCCCCTCCCAGGGGGGAGACAGGGCAAGGGCTCCTACAATGAGCAGTTCTTC. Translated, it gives CASSPLPGGRQGKGSYNEQFF.